This TCR beta chain emerged from a study of blood T cell repertoires in COVID-19. About the study: Researchers got acute and convalescent COVID-19 samples from the United States, Italy and Spain. The cDNA or gDNA used as material had been derived from T cells, B-cell-depleted T cells, or PBMCs.

The V end was cut by 5 bases, the J end by 0 bases, with 17 bases between. The CDR3 extends over 16 amino acids. Per the germline V gene, CDR1 is SEHNR and CDR2 is FQNEAQ (reference sequence). The authors' processing: Reference gene primer amplification in the assay estimated nucleated cell counts. TCRdb's table, derived via immunoSEQ multiplex PCR, lists solely in-frame clones and lacks some. V and J calls and clone size follow that table, whereas D and trimming were derived from the DNA. The top ten hold under 15% of the sample, which has roughly 130,000 clones, 84% seen once. The rearrangement joins TRBV7-9 to TRBJ2-7, with a possible D match to TRBD1 (6 bases). The clonotype was recovered from a woman in her 30s who had recovered from COVID-19. Material: peripheral blood. CDR3 in DNA: TGTGCCAGCAGCCTCACTACCGGGACAAACTCCTACGAGCAGTACTTC. Translation: CASSLTTGTNSYEQYF.